The rows below give T cell receptor beta chains drawn from one sample of a study of blood T cell repertoires in COVID-19. Sequenced by immunoSEQ multiplex PCR; TCRdb stores in-frame clones only, minus some. This sample has about 58,000 clones, with around nine tenths found just once. Sequencing input: peripheral blood. These receptor sequences come from a woman aged 50 to 60 with active or convalescent COVID-19. CDR3s include the opening cysteine and the closing phenylalanine or tryptophan. A D gene is named only where the DNA matches it firmly. Size is stated for part of the rows, as once, few or many counts, or as a class when the clone is expanded.

V gene | clone size | D gene | CDR3 protein
TRBV6-5 | - | - | CASSYRQGIGNYEQYF
TRBV10-1 | - | - | CASSESAVTEAFF
TRBV10-3 | - | TRBD1 | CAIRRDRENYGYTF
TRBV5-1 | - | - | CASSLASTRGNEQFF
TRBV4-1 | - | TRBD2 | CASSQGLAGVEQFF
TRBV19 | - | TRBD1 | CASSQGQTSNYGYTF
TRBV6-2/TRBV6-3 | - | - | CASSFNPIASPNYNEQFF
TRBV9 | few | - | CASSVVGEVGLQFF
TRBV30 | - | - | CAGSGSYNSPLHF
TRBV9 | few | TRBD1 | CASSVEARGANEKLFF
TRBV19 | - | - | CASSILGVDYGYTF
TRBV2 | - | TRBD2 | CASSDSGSTYNEQFF
TRBV5-1 | once | - | CASSLASAGTDTQYF